The T cell receptor beta chain described here comes from a study of shared clonotypes between healthy human individuals. Per germline, CDR1 LNHNV and CDR2 YYDKDF (reference sequence). V was trimmed by 4 bases and J by 4 bases, leaving 20 bases between them. This CDR3 is built from 16 residues. Terminally differentiated effector memory CD45RA+ cells were excluded by CCR7 positive selection of CD45RO-negative cells. The study's findings and limits: Rarefaction revealed incomplete sorted-subset sequencing despite large depth.

In the case of this clone: Antigen unknown.

The assay used deep level. This table comes from immunoSEQ multiplex PCR, and its TCRdb copy is limited to in-frame clones, with some not included. The table includes about 680,000 clones, just over 90% detected once. The sequenced sample consisted of naive CD8+ T cells sorted from blood. The chain recombines TRBV15 with TRBJ2-7; possibly TRBD2 for D (6 bases). This receptor was identified in a man aged 25-40 years in good health. The CDR3 loop is CATSTVPAGREYEQYF. The CDR3 coding sequence is TGTGCCACCAGCACAGTTCCAGCGGGCCGAGAGTACGAGCAGTACTTC.